This passage covers 27 T cell receptor beta chains from one sample sequenced in a study of T-cell memory formation after mild COVID-19. One entry per CDR3 protein results from TCRdb running MiXCR on the 5' RACE reads. The sample holds approximately 300,000 distinct CDR3 sequences; about a sixth are singletons and the top ten take 22%. Specimen: PBMCs or a T cell subset sorted from them (not recorded which). These receptors originate from a man in his late teens or twenties who had mild COVID-19 (a few samples of this study predate the infection). Cell type and time point are not known.

In this sample, this clonotype turned up a few times. V usage is TRBV15 and J usage is TRBJ2-3, with 9 positions matching TRBD1. The trim removed 5 bases at V and 6 bases at J, leaving 12 bases unmatched. Germline CDR1 reads LNHNV; CDR2 reads YYDKDF (reference sequence). The CDR3 has 16 amino acids. CDR3 DNA: TGTGCCACCAGCGCACACACGGGACAGGGTTTGGATACGCAGTATTTT. Translating it yields CATSAHTGQGLDTQYF.

This clonotype was recorded at least ten times. The J gene is TRBJ1-6, the V gene TRBV6-5; 8 nucleotides align to TRBD1. The germline V gene has CDR1 MNHEY and CDR2 SVGAGI. This CDR3 is built from 13 residues. V was pared by 11 bases and J by 5 bases, with 5 bases of the junction left unmatched. The CDR3 is CAVTDRDNSPLHF. CDR3 sequence (DNA): TGTGCCGTAACGGACAGGGATAATTCACCCCTCCACTTT.

This clonotype has only a few counts. The chain is built from TRBV6-2 or TRBV6-3 and TRBJ2-2; D remains unclear. Germline loops: CDR1 MNHEY, CDR2 SVGEGT. The CDR3 loop spans 10 amino acids. V was pared by 6 bases and J by 7 bases, with 3 bases between. The CDR3 region is CASSNGELFF. The CDR3 coding sequence is TGTGCCAGCAGCAACGGGGAGCTGTTTTTT.

This chain connects TRBV28 to TRBJ1-1, with D possibly matching TRBD1 (6 bases). The CDR3 consists of 14 residues. V was trimmed by 1 base and J by 3 bases, leaving 9 bases between them. Germline V gene data show CDR1 as MDHEN and CDR2 as SYDVKM. CDR3 residues: CASSLFQGYTEAFF. The CDR3 nucleotides read TGTGCCAGCAGTTTATTCCAGGGGTACACTGAAGCTTTCTTT.

This clonotype was seen a handful of times. This rearrangement joins TRBV7-2 to TRBJ2-7; D might be TRBD1 or TRBD2, each matching 7 bases. Trimming stripped 4 bases from V and 2 bases from J, with 12 bases between. The CDR3 extends over 14 amino acids. CDR1 is SGHTA and CDR2 is FQGNSA in the germline V gene. The CDR3 sequence: CASSSSGGAYEQYV. In DNA form, the CDR3 reads TGTGCCAGCAGCTCTTCAGGGGGGGCCTACGAGCAGTACGTC.

A few counts support this clonotype. CDR3 bases: TGCAGCGTAGAGCAGGGGGCCTCGACCGGGGAGCTGTTTTTT. Amino acids: CSVEQGASTGELFF. This chain links TRBV29-1 with TRBJ2-2, with 8 bases identical to TRBD1. The germline V gene encodes CDR1 SQVTM and CDR2 ANQGSEA. J lost 5 bases, V lost 6 bases, and 8 bases had no gene match. The CDR3 length is 14 residues.

This clonotype was recorded a few times. The genes are TRBV6-2 or TRBV6-3 and TRBJ2-6, with no clear D. Germline V gene data show CDR1 as MNHEY and CDR2 as SVGEGT. Trimming pared 2 bases from V and 4 bases from J, leaving 12 bases between. The CDR3 is 16 amino acids. DNA of the CDR3: TGTGCCAGCAGTTACAGCACGTCGGCGGGGGCCAACGTCCTGACTTTC. It specifies CASSYSTSAGANVLTF.

This clonotype was seen ten or more times. The chain joins TRBV5-6 to TRBJ1-2; 7 nucleotides line up with TRBD1. The V gene's germline CDR1 is SGHDT and CDR2 YYEEEE. The CDR3 extends over 12 amino acids. J gave up 5 bases and V 5 bases, and 3 bases lay outside the gene matches. The CDR3, as DNA: TGTGCCAGCAGTACAGGGGTATATGGCTACACCTTC. Its protein product is CASSTGVYGYTF. The whole variable domain, filled in from reference TRBV5-6 and TRBJ1-2, reads DAGVTQSPTHLIKTRGQQVTLRCSPKSGHDTVSWYQQALGQGPQFIFQYYEEEERQRGNFPDRFSGHQFPNYSSELNVNALLLGDSALYLCASSTGVYGYTFGSGTRLTVV.

Only a few counts were recorded for this clonotype. The chain has TRBV4-1 and TRBJ2-7; 7 nucleotides agree with TRBD1. The CDR3 has 20 residues. The germline CDR1 and CDR2 sequences are MGHRA and YSYEKL. Trimming cost V 1 base and J 3 bases; bases outside gene matches: 21. This CDR3 reads CASSQGVDRAPLSRNYEQYF. The CDR3 DNA follows: TGCGCCAGCAGCCAAGGAGTCGACAGGGCCCCTCTCTCGAGAAACTACGAGCAGTACTTC.

Comments on this clonotype: This may come from a read error, since a much larger clone is one base off. J is TRBJ1-4 and V is TRBV29-1; D uncertain. From germline, CDR1 is SQVTM and CDR2 ANQGSEA. The CDR3 totals 13 residues. The chain's CDR3 is CIVIAEGNPKLFF. CDR3 DNA sequence: TGCATCGTCATAGCCGAAGGGAATCCAAAACTGTTTTTT.

Only a few counts were recorded for this clonotype. The chain recombines TRBV29-1 with TRBJ2-5; D call uncertain. The CDR3 totals 14 residues. Germline V CDR1 and CDR2: SQVTM, ANQGSEA. V lost 0 bases, J lost 1 base, and 9 bases lay in between. CDR3 nucleotides: TGCAGCGTTGAAGATCGGTGGCTCCAAGAGACCCAGTACTTC. This codes for CSVEDRWLQETQYF.

CDR3 region: CASSQGSGGWEETQYF. The CDR3, as DNA: TGTGCCAGCAGCCAAGGGTCAGGGGGCTGGGAAGAGACCCAGTACTTC. The chain couples TRBV3-1 to TRBJ2-5, with TRBD1 identical over 8 bases. The CDR3 spans 16 residues. Unmatched junction bases numbered 7, after V lost 1 base and J lost 3 bases. Germline loops: CDR1 LGHDT, CDR2 YNNKEL (reference sequence).

The sample holds a few counts of this clonotype. The V call is TRBV29-1, the J call TRBJ1-2, with 9 bases matching TRBD1. CDR3 length: 14 residues. With V trimmed by 4 bases and J by 4 bases, 7 bases remained unmatched. Germline assignment: CDR1 SQVTM and CDR2 ANQGSEA. The CDR3: CSVGMGQGGYGYTF. DNA of the CDR3: TGCAGCGTTGGCATGGGACAGGGAGGCTATGGCTACACCTTC.

This chain uses TRBV6-6 with TRBJ1-5; D perhaps matches TRBD1 (5 bases). V was clipped by 6 bases and J by 0 bases, with 18 bases between them. Looked up from germline, CDR1 is MNHNY and CDR2 is SVGAGI (reference sequence). The CDR3 consists of 17 residues. Here the CDR3 DNA reads TGTGCCAGCAGCCCCCTCTCCAGGGCTCATAGCAATCAGCCCCAGCATTTT. It translates to CASSPLSRAHSNQPQHF.

The chain uses TRBV4-3 and TRBJ2-3, with a possible D match to TRBD2 (6 bases). The CDR3 sequence is 15 residues long. Germline loops: CDR1 LGHNA, CDR2 YSLEER. V was clipped by 1 base and J by 1 base, with 9 bases between them. The CDR3 loop reads CASSQGGVRTDTQYF. DNA for the CDR3: TGCGCCAGCAGCCAAGGGGGGGTGCGCACAGATACGCAGTATTTT.

This clonotype was found a few times. The chain uses TRBV5-8 and TRBJ2-7, with no clear D. V lost 0 bases, J lost 3 bases, and 13 bases lay in between. The CDR3 is made up of 15 amino acids. Germline assignment: CDR1 SGHTS and CDR2 YDEGEE. CDR3 loop: CASSLAGSGRYEQYF. DNA for the CDR3: TGTGCCAGCAGCTTGGCCGGCTCAGGACGCTACGAGCAGTACTTC.

This chain links TRBV7-9 with TRBJ1-3; no clear D gene. The CDR3 loop spans 12 amino acids. Deletions cut 3 bases from V and 6 bases from J, with 6 bases between. Germline CDR1 is SEHNR and CDR2 is FQNEAQ (reference sequence). For the CDR3, the DNA is TGTGCCAGCAGCTTTTCCTCAAACACCATATATTTT. This sequence encodes CASSFSSNTIYF. Using reference TRBV7-9 and TRBJ1-3 for the parts outside the CDR3, the full variable domain is DTGVSQNPRHKITKRGQNVTFRCDPISEHNRLYWYRQTLGQGPEFLTYFQNEAQLEKSRLLSDRFSAERPKGSFSTLEIQRTEQGDSAMYLCASSFSSNTIYFGEGSWLTVV.

This clonotype turned up a few times. The chain links TRBV12-3 or TRBV12-4 to TRBJ2-7, with D unclear. The ends were cut back, 6 bases at V and 0 bases at J, with 15 bases in the middle. The CDR3 runs 15 residues. CDR3 sequence: CASSLTDTYSYEQYF. Here the CDR3 DNA reads TGTGCCAGCAGCCTTACCGACACTTACTCCTACGAGCAGTACTTC.

This chain links TRBV10-3 with TRBJ1-1; D is undetermined. CDR1 is ENHRY, CDR2 SYGVKD, per germline. This CDR3 region has 13 residues. The V gene lost 4 bases and the J gene lost 1 base, with 7 bases spanning the gap. The DNA of the CDR3 is TGTGCCATCAGTGGAACGAAGAACACTGAAGCTTTCTTT. Residues: CAISGTKNTEAFF.

This clonotype was detected a few times. The chain links TRBV3-1 to TRBJ2-2, with D hard to call. CDR3 length: 12 amino acids. Trimming pared 3 bases from V and 13 bases from J, leaving 12 bases between. In germline, CDR1 is LGHDT, CDR2 YNNKEL (reference sequence). CDR3 amino acids: CASSQLTSRLFF. The CDR3 bases are TGTGCCAGCAGCCAGTTAACCTCCCGGCTGTTTTTT.

The chain couples TRBV20-1 to TRBJ1-5, with unresolved D. Germline lookup yields CDR1 DFQATT and CDR2 SNEGSKA (reference sequence). The V end was cut by 0 bases, the J end by 2 bases, with 14 bases between. This CDR3 region has 16 residues. CDR3 DNA sequence: TGCAGTGCTAGAGATTGGGCTAACGGGGGCAATCAGCCCCAGCATTTT. The encoded protein is CSARDWANGGNQPQHF.

The gene calls are TRBV4-1 and TRBJ2-2, with 7 nucleotides matching TRBD2. The CDR3 runs to 16 residues. The germline V gene has CDR1 MGHRA and CDR2 YSYEKL. V lost 6 bases and J lost 3; bases outside the gene matches: 10. Here the CDR3 reads CASSSMGGEDTGELFF. The CDR3 nucleotides read TGCGCCAGCAGTTCTATGGGGGGGGAGGACACCGGGGAGCTGTTTTTT.

DNA of the CDR3: TGTGCCAGCAGCTTAGACGGGGGTAGGAATGAGCAGTTCTTC. It codes for CASSLDGGRNEQFF. The V and J genes are TRBV7-3 and TRBJ2-1; a possible D gene is TRBD2 (6 bases). V was trimmed by 2 bases and J by 7 bases, leaving 12 bases between them. This CDR3 is 14 amino acids long. Germline values: CDR1 SGHTA, CDR2 FQGTGA.

This clonotype has a handful of counts. The CDR3 sequence: CASSIPGLGTSEQFF. The CDR3 bases are TGTGCCAGCAGTATACCGGGACTTGGGACAAGTGAGCAGTTCTTC. The gene calls are TRBV6-1 and TRBJ2-1; D may be TRBD1 or TRBD2 (6 bases each). Germline assignment: CDR1 MNHNS and CDR2 SASEGT. The CDR3 has 15 amino acids. V lost 5 bases, J lost 9 bases, and 20 bases lay in between.

A few counts support this clonotype. The gene calls are TRBV6-7 and TRBJ2-2; 7 bases are shared with TRBD1. TRBV6-7 is identified as an open reading frame with a role that is uncertain. V lost 6 bases, J lost 1 base, and 11 bases stayed unmatched. The CDR3 length is 17 residues. The DNA of the CDR3 is TGTGCCAGCAGCGCCACCTCCGGGACAGAGAACACCGGGGAGCTGTTTTTT. This sequence encodes CASSATSGTENTGELFF.

This clonotype was observed a handful of times. The rearrangement links TRBV5-1 to TRBJ1-4; D is unclear. This CDR3 comprises 13 residues. The V end was cut by 0 bases, the J end by 8 bases, with 8 bases between. The germline CDR1 and CDR2 sequences are SGHRS and YFSETQ. For the CDR3, the DNA is TGCGCCAGCAGCTTGGACGGAGAGGAAAAACTGTTTTTT. This translates into CASSLDGEEKLFF. The full variable domain, its missing parts supplied by reference TRBV5-1 and TRBJ1-4, is KAGVTQTPRYLIKTRGQQVTLSCSPISGHRSVSWYQQTPGQGLQFLFEYFSETQRNKGNFPGRFSGRQFSNSRSEMNVSTLELGDSALYLCASSLDGEEKLFFGSGTQLSVL.

V is TRBV5-1 and J is TRBJ2-2; tentative D call: TRBD1 (6 bases). This CDR3 is built from 16 residues. The V end was cut by 0 bases, the J end by 0 bases, with 9 bases between. The germline CDR1 and CDR2 sequences are SGHRS and YFSETQ. The CDR3 coding sequence is TGCGCCAGCAGCTTGGATCGACAGGCGAACACCGGGGAGCTGTTTTTT. It yields the protein CASSLDRQANTGELFF. Combining the CDR3 with reference TRBV5-1 and TRBJ2-2 gives the whole variable domain KAGVTQTPRYLIKTRGQQVTLSCSPISGHRSVSWYQQTPGQGLQFLFEYFSETQRNKGNFPGRFSGRQFSNSRSEMNVSTLELGDSALYLCASSLDRQANTGELFFGEGSRLTVL.